A single sample is the source of the 29 T cell receptor beta chains below, sequenced in a study of T-cell reconstitution after alpha-beta-depleted transplantation in children. Unique molecular identifiers featured in how the TCRbeta library was prepared. TCRdb reanalysed the PCR reads using MiXCR and keeps one entry per CDR3 protein. The table lists about 350,000 distinct CDR3 sequences, roughly 15% of them singletons. Sequencing was performed on PBMCs, taken from the stem cell graft. The receptors originated from a human donor who donated a stem cell graft to a child with Fanconi anemia.

The table lists this clonotype with many counts. V gene TRBV12-3 or TRBV12-4 combines with J gene TRBJ2-2; either TRBD1 or TRBD2 may fit D (5 bases each). The CDR3 contains 15 residues. Trimming removed 6 bases at V and 0 bases at J, with 11 bases between. The CDR3, as DNA: TGTGCCAGCAGGACGGGGCACGCGAACACCGGGGAGCTGTTTTTT. This encodes CASRTGHANTGELFF.

CDR3 nucleotide sequence: TGCAGTGCTAGCGGGCAGACGAACACCGGGGAGCTGTTTTTT. Its translation: CSASGQTNTGELFF. The chain has TRBV20-1 and TRBJ2-2; D is uncertain. CDR3 length equals 14 residues. The germline CDR1 and CDR2 sequences are DFQATT and SNEGSKA (reference sequence). The germline V and J ends were trimmed by 3 bases and 0 bases, with 8 bases remaining between them.

V gene TRBV7-9 combines with J gene TRBJ2-6; unclear D gene. V was pared by 6 bases and J by 2 bases, with 11 bases between. Per the germline V gene, CDR1 is SEHNR and CDR2 is FQNEAQ (reference sequence). The CDR3 is 15 residues long. The DNA of the CDR3 is TGTGCCAGCAGACCGGATCCCCCTGGGGCCAACGTCCTGACTTTC. Residues: CASRPDPPGANVLTF.

CDR3 protein: CASSGRGVSKAGELFF. The CDR3 bases are TGTGCCAGCAGTGGCAGGGGGGTCTCTAAGGCCGGGGAGCTGTTTTTT. This rearrangement joins TRBV2 to TRBJ2-2, with D perhaps matching TRBD1 (7 bases). Germline CDR1 reads SNHLY; CDR2 reads FYNNEI. Trimming took off 4 bases at V and 6 bases at J, with 18 bases between the two ends. The CDR3 length is 16 residues.

This clonotype has at least ten counts. V gene TRBV12-3 or TRBV12-4 combines with J gene TRBJ1-1, with 9 bases lining up with TRBD1. Trimming at V came to 5 bases and at J to 4 bases, leaving 2 bases not matched to a gene. The CDR3 spans 13 residues. CDR3 in DNA: TGTGCCAGCAGTCAGACAGGGGGCACTGAAGCTTTCTTT. Its protein is CASSQTGGTEAFF.

V usage is TRBV30 and J usage is TRBJ1-3, with unresolved D. CDR1 and CDR2 from the germline V gene are GTSNPN and SVGIG (reference sequence). The CDR3 contains 14 residues. V lost 0 bases and J lost 0, with 6 bases in between. CDR3 protein: CAWSVQISGNTIYF. In nucleotides, the CDR3 is TGTGCCTGGAGTGTACAGATCTCTGGAAACACCATATATTTT.

The V call is TRBV15, the J call TRBJ2-2, with a tentative D call TRBD1 (5 bases). Trimming shortened V by 4 bases and J by 7 bases, and 10 bases separated the two germline ends. Germline CDR1 LNHNV, CDR2 YYDKDF (reference sequence). The CDR3 consists of 13 residues. CDR3 sequence reads: CATSNQGGGELFF. DNA for the CDR3: TGTGCCACCAGCAACCAGGGTGGCGGGGAGCTGTTTTTT.

This clonotype was seen a handful of times. This rearrangement joins TRBV18 to TRBJ2-3; D may be TRBD2 (5 bases). The germline CDR1 and CDR2 sequences are KGHSH and LQKENI. The V and J ends lost 0 bases and 2 bases respectively, with 9 bases between them. This CDR3 region has 15 residues. The CDR3 here is CASSPPVGLTDTQYF. CDR3 DNA sequence: TGTGCCAGCTCACCACCGGTCGGACTCACAGATACGCAGTATTTT.

As regards this clonotype: The junction and the germline gene differ at one end; a read error may be behind it. The chain is built from TRBV29-1 and TRBJ1-3; D gene unclear. The CDR3 contains 11 residues. CDR1 and CDR2 from the germline V gene are SQVTM and ANQGSEA. The CDR3 region is CSVEVGNTIHF. For the CDR3, the DNA is TGCAGCGTTGAGGTCGGAAACACCATACATTTT. Using reference TRBV29-1 and TRBJ1-3 for the parts outside the CDR3, the full variable domain is SAVISQKPSRDICQRGTSLTIQCQVDSQVTMMFWYRQQPGQSLTLIATANQGSEATYESGFVIDKFPISRPNLTFSTLTVSNMSPEDSSIYLCSVEVGNTIHFGEGSWLTVV.

The chain is built from TRBV5-4 and TRBJ2-1; D is perhaps TRBD1 or TRBD2 (5 bases each). Germline assignment: CDR1 SGHNT and CDR2 YYREEE (reference sequence). This CDR3 region has 15 residues. With 4 bases removed from V and 4 bases from J, the gap between germline ends came to 15 bases. CDR3 coding DNA: TGTGCCAGCAGCCGGTCGGGGCAGACTTACAATGAGCAGTTCTTC. Protein product: CASSRSGQTYNEQFF. The whole variable domain, filled in from reference TRBV5-4 and TRBJ2-1, reads ETGVTQSPTHLIKTRGQQVTLRCSSQSGHNTVSWYQQALGQGPQFIFQYYREEENGRGNFPPRFSGLQFPNYSSELNVNALELDDSALYLCASSRSGQTYNEQFFGPGTRLTVL.

This clonotype was counted a few times. The chain carries TRBV20-1 and TRBJ1-5, with no clear D. Trimming took off 6 bases at V and 1 base at J, with 10 bases between the two ends. The CDR3 runs to 13 residues. In germline, CDR1 is DFQATT, CDR2 SNEGSKA (reference sequence). CDR3 sequence reads: CSAARMSNQPQHF. The CDR3 bases are TGCAGTGCCGCACGGATGAGCAATCAGCCCCAGCATTTT.

This clonotype showed up just a few times. J is TRBJ2-6 and V is TRBV10-2, with TRBD1 as a possible D gene (7 bases). V was pared by 4 bases and J by 2 bases, with 12 bases between. Germline CDR1 is WSHSY and CDR2 is SAAADI. The CDR3 consists of 16 residues. The CDR3 is CASSGTGGAGANVLTF. In nucleotides, the CDR3 is TGCGCCAGCAGTGGGACAGGAGGGGCTGGGGCCAACGTCCTGACTTTC.

The rearrangement joins TRBV7-2 to TRBJ2-1, with D perhaps being TRBD1 or TRBD2 (5 bases each). Trimming removed 3 bases at V and 0 bases at J, with 9 bases between. The CDR3 extends over 15 amino acids. The germline V gene encodes CDR1 SGHTA and CDR2 FQGNSA. The CDR3 coding sequence is TGTGCCAGCAGCTTCACGGGACCCTCCTACAATGAGCAGTTCTTC. This gives the protein CASSFTGPSYNEQFF.

This rearrangement joins TRBV29-1 to TRBJ2-2, with no clear D. The CDR3 extends over 12 amino acids. Trimming took off 4 bases at V and 6 bases at J, with 9 bases between the two ends. Per germline, CDR1 SQVTM and CDR2 ANQGSEA. CDR3 in amino acids: CSVAPTPGELFF. CDR3 bases: TGCAGCGTTGCCCCGACTCCCGGGGAGCTGTTTTTT.

This rearrangement joins TRBV10-2 to TRBJ2-3, with D maybe TRBD2 (5 bases). The V end was cut by 0 bases, the J end by 5 bases, with 12 bases between. Germline V lookup: CDR1 WSHSY, CDR2 SAAADI. CDR3 length equals 15 residues. Here the CDR3 reads CASSESLRAEDTQYF. CDR3 bases: TGCGCCAGCAGTGAGTCGTTGCGGGCCGAAGATACGCAGTATTTT.

This clonotype came up many times. This rearrangement joins TRBV5-1 to TRBJ2-3; no reliable D call. The germline CDR1 and CDR2 sequences are SGHRS and YFSETQ. The CDR3 spans 14 residues. Trimming pared 1 base from V and 0 bases from J, leaving 6 bases between. DNA of the CDR3: TGCGCCAGCAGCTTGAGGGCTAGCACAGATACGCAGTATTTT. Translation gives CASSLRASTDTQYF.

This clonotype was detected ten times or more. V gene TRBV7-2 combines with J gene TRBJ1-2; TRBD1 agrees at 7 bases. The CDR3 spans 14 residues. Germline V CDR1 and CDR2: SGHTA, FQGNSA. Trimming removed 5 bases from V and 5 bases from J; junction bases left unmatched: 8. This chain's CDR3 is CASSPNRDRYGYTF. The CDR3 DNA reads as TGTGCCAGCAGCCCTAACCGGGACAGATATGGCTACACCTTC.

At least ten counts were recorded for this clonotype. V and J are TRBV6-6 and TRBJ2-2; D uncertain. The germline V gene has CDR1 MNHNY and CDR2 SVGAGI (reference sequence). The CDR3 is made up of 10 amino acids. V lost 6 bases to trimming and J lost 7 bases, with 3 bases between them. CDR3 sequence: CASRDGELFF. The CDR3 DNA follows: TGTGCCAGCAGAGACGGGGAGCTGTTTTTT.

This clonotype occurred many times. The gene calls are TRBV20-1 and TRBJ1-3, with TRBD1 as a possible D gene (5 bases). With 5 bases removed from V and 2 bases from J, the gap between germline ends came to 16 bases. The CDR3 covers 15 residues. Germline V gene data show CDR1 as DFQATT and CDR2 as SNEGSKA (reference sequence). The CDR3, as DNA: TGCAGTGCTGAGGCAGGGCTGAGGGCTGGAAACACCATATATTTT. Translation: CSAEAGLRAGNTIYF.

This clonotype came up once. The chain uses TRBV7-6 and TRBJ2-7; the match to TRBD2 covers 7 bases. Trimming cost V 1 base and J 0 bases; bases outside gene matches: 6. Germline lookup yields CDR1 SGHVS and CDR2 FNYEAQ. The CDR3 has 16 residues. Here the CDR3 reads CASSLVGSGHSYEQYF. DNA for the CDR3: TGTGCCAGCAGCTTAGTTGGTAGCGGGCACTCCTACGAGCAGTACTTC.

The chain couples TRBV15 to TRBJ2-5; D not certain. The CDR3 totals 15 residues. Trimming removed 5 bases at V and 7 bases at J, with 20 bases between. Per germline, CDR1 LNHNV and CDR2 YYDKDF (reference sequence). The CDR3 loop is CATSSPLKAAGTQYF. Here the CDR3 DNA reads TGTGCCACCAGCTCCCCCCTAAAGGCAGCTGGGACCCAGTACTTC.

This clonotype was detected a few times. V and J are TRBV9 and TRBJ2-2; 8 positions match TRBD1. This CDR3 region has 17 residues. V lost 0 bases, J lost 4 bases, and 8 bases stayed unmatched. Germline CDR1 SGDLS, CDR2 YYNGEE. The CDR3 spells CASSVATGQESTGELFF. The DNA of the CDR3 is TGTGCCAGCAGCGTAGCTACGGGACAGGAGAGCACCGGGGAGCTGTTTTTT.

The chain is built from TRBV12-3 or TRBV12-4 and TRBJ1-1, with no clear D. This CDR3 comprises 12 residues. Deletions cut 2 bases from V and 8 bases from J, with 9 bases between. The CDR3 protein is CASSLSGREAFF. The CDR3 bases are TGTGCCAGCAGTTTATCGGGCAGAGAAGCTTTCTTT.

This clonotype was seen repeatedly, ten times or more. This chain links TRBV28 with TRBJ1-5; 7 nucleotides match TRBD1. Germline V CDR1 and CDR2: MDHEN, SYDVKM. V was clipped by 6 bases and J by 5 bases; unmatched bases: 13. This CDR3 contains 16 residues. The CDR3 bases are TGTGCCAGCAGCACGGAGAGAGGGGGCCCCTATCAGCCCCAGCATTTT. Protein sequence: CASSTERGGPYQPQHF.

This clonotype was counted between two and nine times. The chain joins TRBV6-1 to TRBJ2-3; no clear D gene. Trimming removed 1 base at V and 4 bases at J, with 30 bases between. The CDR3 totals 21 residues. Germline values: CDR1 MNHNS, CDR2 SASEGT. CDR3 bases: TGTGCCAGCAGTGAAGTGGTAGAAGCCTATACCCGGAGAGGATATGCAGATACGCAGTATTTT. Translating it yields CASSEVVEAYTRRGYADTQYF.

This clonotype was counted only a few times. The V call is TRBV20-1, the J call TRBJ2-1; D unclear. Germline CDR1 is DFQATT and CDR2 is SNEGSKA (reference sequence). CDR3 length equals 15 residues. Trimming stripped 4 bases from V and 5 bases from J, with 18 bases between. CDR3 amino acids: CSANGRPPKNNEQFF. In DNA form, the CDR3 reads TGCAGTGCTAACGGACGGCCCCCGAAAAACAATGAGCAGTTCTTC.

This clonotype showed up many times. The chain carries TRBV5-1 and TRBJ1-5, with a weak D call TRBD1 (5 bases). There are 14 residues in the CDR3. Germline CDR1 is SGHRS and CDR2 is YFSETQ. Trimming pared 0 bases from V and 5 bases from J, leaving 9 bases between. The CDR3 sequence is CASSLEVGDQPQHF. The CDR3 coding sequence is TGCGCCAGCAGCTTGGAGGTGGGGGATCAGCCCCAGCATTTT.

As for this clonotype: A much larger clone lies one base from this, so it may be a read error. The rearrangement uses TRBV28 and TRBJ1-2; 7 bases align to TRBD1. This CDR3 has 16 amino acids. The germline V gene has CDR1 MDHEN and CDR2 SYDVKM. The CDR3: CGSSANDWTGPYGYTF. The CDR3 bases are TGTGGCAGCAGCGCCAATGATTGGACAGGACCCTATGGCTACACCTTC.

The genes are TRBV7-9 and TRBJ2-2, with D tentatively TRBD1 (6 bases). CDR1 is SEHNR and CDR2 is FQNEAQ in the germline V gene (reference sequence). Trimming took 4 bases from V and 5 from J, leaving 14 bases between them. The CDR3 sequence is 15 residues long. CDR3 region: CASSSGTRSTGELFF. CDR3 in DNA: TGTGCCAGCAGCTCCGGGACAAGATCTACCGGGGAGCTGTTTTTT.